This TCR beta chain was obtained from a study of shared clonotypes between healthy human individuals. Study details: Donors, aged 18 to 49, were a couple of women and a few men.

This table comes from immunoSEQ multiplex PCR, and its TCRdb copy is limited to in-frame clones, with some not included. In the table there are about 560,000 clones, around three quarters of which are singletons. The CDR3 spans 13 residues. CDR1 and CDR2 (germline): SGHDN, FVKESK. The ends lost 1 base at V and 12 bases at J; junction bases unmatched: 7. The rearrangement uses TRBV14 and TRBJ2-3, with 7 bases that match TRBD1. The sample was PBMCs. This clonotype was obtained from a woman aged 40 to 55 in good health. Some clones in this sample may be carry-over from other donors' samples. CDR3: CASSQVSRGQQYF. CDR3 DNA: TGTGCCAGCAGCCAAGTATCTAGGGGGCAACAGTATTTT.